This T cell receptor (beta chain) was observed in a study of T-cell reconstitution after alpha-beta-depleted transplantation in children. Library preparation (for TCRbeta) was performed with unique molecular identifiers. Each CDR3 protein is one row after TCRdb ran MiXCR on the PCR reads. The table has roughly 490,000 distinct CDR3 sequences, roughly 11% seen once. This clonotype was seen more than once but under ten times. CDR1 and CDR2 (germline): LGHDT, YNNKEL (reference sequence). V was clipped by 1 base and J by 7 bases, with 17 bases between them. The CDR3 spans 16 residues. V gene TRBV3-1 combines with J gene TRBJ2-1; weak D call: TRBD2 (6 bases). This TCR was recovered from a female patient aged 2-15 years who had a stem cell transplant for aplastic anemia, so the T cells may come from the graft donor. The specimen was PBMCs, mostly from graft donor cells, collected 180 days after TCRalphabeta/CD19-depleted stem cell transplant. The CDR3 DNA reads as TGTGCCAGCAGCCAAGTACCGGGAGTAGGGTTGAATGAGCAGTTCTTC. Amino acids: CASSQVPGVGLNEQFF.